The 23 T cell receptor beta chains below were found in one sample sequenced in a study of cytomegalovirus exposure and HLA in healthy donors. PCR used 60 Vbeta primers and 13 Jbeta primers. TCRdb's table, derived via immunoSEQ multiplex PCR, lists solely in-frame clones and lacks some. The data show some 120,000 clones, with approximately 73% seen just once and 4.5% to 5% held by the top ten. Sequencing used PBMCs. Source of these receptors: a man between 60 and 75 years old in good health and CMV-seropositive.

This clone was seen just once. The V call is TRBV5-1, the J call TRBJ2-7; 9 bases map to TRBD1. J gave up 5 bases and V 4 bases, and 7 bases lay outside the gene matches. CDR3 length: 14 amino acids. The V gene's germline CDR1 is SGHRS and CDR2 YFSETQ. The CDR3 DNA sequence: TGCGCCAGCAGCCCGGGACAGGGTCAACACGAGCAGTACTTC. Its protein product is CASSPGQGQHEQYF.

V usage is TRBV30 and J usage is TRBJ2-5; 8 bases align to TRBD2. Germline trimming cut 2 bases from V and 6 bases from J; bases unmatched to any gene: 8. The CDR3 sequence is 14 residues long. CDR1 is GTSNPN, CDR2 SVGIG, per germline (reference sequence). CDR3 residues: CAWSTGGGTKTQYF. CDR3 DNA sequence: TGTGCCTGGAGTACCGGGGGGGGGACGAAGACCCAGTACTTC.

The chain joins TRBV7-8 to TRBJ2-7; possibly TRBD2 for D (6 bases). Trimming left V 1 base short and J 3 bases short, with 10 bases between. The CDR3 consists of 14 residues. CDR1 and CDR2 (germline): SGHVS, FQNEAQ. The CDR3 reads CASSLGPDYYEQYF. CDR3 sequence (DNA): TGTGCCAGCAGCTTAGGGCCGGACTACTACGAGCAGTACTTC.

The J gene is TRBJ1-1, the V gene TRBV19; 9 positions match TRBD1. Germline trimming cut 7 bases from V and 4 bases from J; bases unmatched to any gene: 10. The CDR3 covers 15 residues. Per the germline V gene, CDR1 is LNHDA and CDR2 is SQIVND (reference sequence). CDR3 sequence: CASIDRGGVSTEAFF. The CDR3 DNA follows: TGTGCCAGTATCGACAGGGGGGGAGTAAGCACTGAAGCTTTCTTT.

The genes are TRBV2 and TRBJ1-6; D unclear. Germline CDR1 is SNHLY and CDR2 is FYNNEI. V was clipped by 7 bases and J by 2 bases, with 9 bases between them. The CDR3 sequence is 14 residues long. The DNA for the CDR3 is TGTGCCAGCAAGGAGAATACCTATAATTCACCCCTCCACTTT. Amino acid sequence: CASKENTYNSPLHF.

Here the CDR3 reads CATSGDGTEAFF. DNA for the CDR3: TGTGCCACCTCAGGGGATGGTACTGAAGCTTTCTTT. The chain combines TRBV10-3 with TRBJ1-1; TRBD1 is a possible D gene (6 bases). In germline, CDR1 is ENHRY, CDR2 SYGVKD. The CDR3 totals 12 residues. Trimming pared 10 bases from V and 5 bases from J, leaving 14 bases between.

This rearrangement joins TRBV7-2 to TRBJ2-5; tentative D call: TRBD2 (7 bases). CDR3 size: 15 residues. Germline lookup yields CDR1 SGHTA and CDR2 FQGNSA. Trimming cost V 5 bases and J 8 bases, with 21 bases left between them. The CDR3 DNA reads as TGTGCCAGCAGCCGCGGAGGGGGGGGGCCGGAAACCCAGTACTTC. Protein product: CASSRGGGGPETQYF.

The CDR3 bases are TGTGCCAGCTCACTGAGACAGCCGGCAACTAATGAAAAACTGTTTTTT. The encoded protein is CASSLRQPATNEKLFF. The V call is TRBV18, the J call TRBJ1-4, with D perhaps matching TRBD1 (5 bases). This CDR3 spans 16 amino acids. The V gene lost 4 bases and the J gene lost 0 bases, with 12 bases spanning the gap. Germline lookup yields CDR1 KGHSH and CDR2 LQKENI.

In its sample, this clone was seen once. The CDR3 DNA reads as TGTGCCAGCTACCACTTGGAGATGTGGGAGCTGTTTTTT. This translates into CASYHLEMWELFF. The V and J genes are TRBV6-6 and TRBJ2-2; D call uncertain. Germline CDR1 reads MNHNY; CDR2 reads SVGAGI (reference sequence). The CDR3 is made up of 13 amino acids. V was cut by 8 bases and J by 9 bases, with 16 bases left in between.

CDR3 in DNA: TGTGCCAGCAGCTTAAAAGCGGGGGAGAACCGCAATGAGCAGTTCTTC. Its translation is CASSLKAGENRNEQFF. The chain joins TRBV5-4 to TRBJ2-1, with 8 bases lining up with TRBD2. The germline V gene encodes CDR1 SGHNT and CDR2 YYREEE (reference sequence). The CDR3 has 16 amino acids. The J segment lost 6 bases and the V segment lost 2 bases, leaving 10 bases of the junction unmatched.

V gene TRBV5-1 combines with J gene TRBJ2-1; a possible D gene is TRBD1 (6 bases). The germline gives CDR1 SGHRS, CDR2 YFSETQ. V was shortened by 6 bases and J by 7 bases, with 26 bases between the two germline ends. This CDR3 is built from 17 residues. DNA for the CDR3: TGCGCCAGCAACACAGGGCGGAAGATAGGGGCACGGAATGAGCAGTTCTTC. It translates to CASNTGRKIGARNEQFF.

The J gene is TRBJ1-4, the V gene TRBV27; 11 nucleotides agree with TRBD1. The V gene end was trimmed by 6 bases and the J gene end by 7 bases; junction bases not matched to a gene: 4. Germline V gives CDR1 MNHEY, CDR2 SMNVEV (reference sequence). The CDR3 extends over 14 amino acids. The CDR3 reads CASRGQGESEKLFF. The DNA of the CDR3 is TGTGCCAGCAGGGGACAGGGGGAAAGTGAAAAACTGTTTTTT.

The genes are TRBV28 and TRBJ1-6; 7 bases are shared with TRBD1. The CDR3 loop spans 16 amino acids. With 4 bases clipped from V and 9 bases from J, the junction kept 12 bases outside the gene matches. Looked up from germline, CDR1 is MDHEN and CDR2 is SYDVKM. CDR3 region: CASSSGSGQLGSPLHF. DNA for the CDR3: TGTGCCAGCAGTTCTGGCTCGGGACAGTTGGGTTCACCCCTCCACTTT.

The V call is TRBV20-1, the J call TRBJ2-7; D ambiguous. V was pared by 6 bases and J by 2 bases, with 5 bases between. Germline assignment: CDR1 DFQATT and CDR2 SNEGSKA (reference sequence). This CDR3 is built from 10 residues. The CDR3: CSAATYEQYF. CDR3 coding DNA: TGCAGTGCGGCCACCTACGAGCAGTACTTC.

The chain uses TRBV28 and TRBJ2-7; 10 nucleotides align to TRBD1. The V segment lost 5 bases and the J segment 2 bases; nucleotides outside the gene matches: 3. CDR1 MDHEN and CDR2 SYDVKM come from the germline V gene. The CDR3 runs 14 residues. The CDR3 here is CASSRQGAPYEQYF. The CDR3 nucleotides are TGTGCCAGCAGTCGACAGGGGGCCCCCTACGAGCAGTACTTC. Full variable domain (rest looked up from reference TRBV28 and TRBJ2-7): DVKVTQSSRYLVKRTGEKVFLECVQDMDHENMFWYRQDPGLGLRLIYFSYDVKMKEKGDIPEGYSVSREKKERFSLILESASTNQTSMYLCASSRQGAPYEQYFGPGTRLTVT.

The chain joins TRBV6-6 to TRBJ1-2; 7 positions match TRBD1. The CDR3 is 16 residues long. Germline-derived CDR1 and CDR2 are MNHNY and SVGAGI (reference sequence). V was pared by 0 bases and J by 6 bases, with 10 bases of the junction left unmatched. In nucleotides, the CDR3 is TGTGCCAGCAGTTACTCGGGGGTACTACAGGGGAATGGCTACACCTTC. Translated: CASSYSGVLQGNGYTF.

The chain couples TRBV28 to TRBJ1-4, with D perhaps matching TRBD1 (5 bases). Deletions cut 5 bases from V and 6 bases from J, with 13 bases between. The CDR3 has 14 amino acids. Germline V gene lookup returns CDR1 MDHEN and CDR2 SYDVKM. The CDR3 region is CASSLAGGDEKLFF. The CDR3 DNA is TGTGCCAGCAGTCTGGCGGGGGGTGATGAAAAACTGTTTTTT.

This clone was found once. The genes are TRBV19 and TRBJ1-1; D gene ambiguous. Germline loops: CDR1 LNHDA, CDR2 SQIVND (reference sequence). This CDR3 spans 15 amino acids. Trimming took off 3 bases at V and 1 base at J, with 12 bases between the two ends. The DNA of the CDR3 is TGTGCCAGTAGTATGAGGGCAGGTGAGAACACTGAAGCTTTCTTT. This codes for CASSMRAGENTEAFF.

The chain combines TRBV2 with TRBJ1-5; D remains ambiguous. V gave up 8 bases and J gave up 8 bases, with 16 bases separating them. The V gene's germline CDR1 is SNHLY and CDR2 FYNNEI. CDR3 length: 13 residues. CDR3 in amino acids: CASSSHLTEPQHF. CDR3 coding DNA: TGTGCCAGCTCCTCCCACTTAACTGAGCCCCAGCATTTT.

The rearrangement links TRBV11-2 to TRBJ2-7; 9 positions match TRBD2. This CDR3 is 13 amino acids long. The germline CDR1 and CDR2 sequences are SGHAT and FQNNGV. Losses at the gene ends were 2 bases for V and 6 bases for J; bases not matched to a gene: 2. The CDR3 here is CASSLSRGGEQYF. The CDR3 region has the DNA TGTGCCAGCAGCTTATCGCGGGGGGGCGAGCAGTACTTC.

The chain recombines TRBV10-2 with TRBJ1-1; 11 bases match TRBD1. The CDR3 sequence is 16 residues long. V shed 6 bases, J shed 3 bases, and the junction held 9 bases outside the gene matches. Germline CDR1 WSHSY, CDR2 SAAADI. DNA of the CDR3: TGCGCCAGCAGACGCGGGACAGGGGGAGGGGACACTGAAGCTTTCTTT. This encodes CASRRGTGGGDTEAFF.

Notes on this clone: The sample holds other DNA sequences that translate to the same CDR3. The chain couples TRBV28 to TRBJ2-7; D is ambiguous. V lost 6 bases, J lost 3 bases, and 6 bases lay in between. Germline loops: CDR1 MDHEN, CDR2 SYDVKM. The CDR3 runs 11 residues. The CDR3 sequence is CASSLLYEQYF. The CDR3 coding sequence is TGTGCCAGCAGCCTTCTCTACGAGCAGTACTTC. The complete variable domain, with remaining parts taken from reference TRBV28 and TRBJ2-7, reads DVKVTQSSRYLVKRTGEKVFLECVQDMDHENMFWYRQDPGLGLRLIYFSYDVKMKEKGDIPEGYSVSREKKERFSLILESASTNQTSMYLCASSLLYEQYFGPGTRLTVT.

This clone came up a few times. CDR3 nucleotides: TGTGCCACCAGCACCCTGAGAACTCAGCCCCAGCATTTT. The encoded protein is CATSTLRTQPQHF. The chain uses TRBV15 and TRBJ1-5; unclear D gene. The CDR3 loop spans 13 amino acids. With 4 bases removed from V and 6 bases from J, the gap between germline ends came to 10 bases. Germline V gene data show CDR1 as LNHNV and CDR2 as YYDKDF (reference sequence).